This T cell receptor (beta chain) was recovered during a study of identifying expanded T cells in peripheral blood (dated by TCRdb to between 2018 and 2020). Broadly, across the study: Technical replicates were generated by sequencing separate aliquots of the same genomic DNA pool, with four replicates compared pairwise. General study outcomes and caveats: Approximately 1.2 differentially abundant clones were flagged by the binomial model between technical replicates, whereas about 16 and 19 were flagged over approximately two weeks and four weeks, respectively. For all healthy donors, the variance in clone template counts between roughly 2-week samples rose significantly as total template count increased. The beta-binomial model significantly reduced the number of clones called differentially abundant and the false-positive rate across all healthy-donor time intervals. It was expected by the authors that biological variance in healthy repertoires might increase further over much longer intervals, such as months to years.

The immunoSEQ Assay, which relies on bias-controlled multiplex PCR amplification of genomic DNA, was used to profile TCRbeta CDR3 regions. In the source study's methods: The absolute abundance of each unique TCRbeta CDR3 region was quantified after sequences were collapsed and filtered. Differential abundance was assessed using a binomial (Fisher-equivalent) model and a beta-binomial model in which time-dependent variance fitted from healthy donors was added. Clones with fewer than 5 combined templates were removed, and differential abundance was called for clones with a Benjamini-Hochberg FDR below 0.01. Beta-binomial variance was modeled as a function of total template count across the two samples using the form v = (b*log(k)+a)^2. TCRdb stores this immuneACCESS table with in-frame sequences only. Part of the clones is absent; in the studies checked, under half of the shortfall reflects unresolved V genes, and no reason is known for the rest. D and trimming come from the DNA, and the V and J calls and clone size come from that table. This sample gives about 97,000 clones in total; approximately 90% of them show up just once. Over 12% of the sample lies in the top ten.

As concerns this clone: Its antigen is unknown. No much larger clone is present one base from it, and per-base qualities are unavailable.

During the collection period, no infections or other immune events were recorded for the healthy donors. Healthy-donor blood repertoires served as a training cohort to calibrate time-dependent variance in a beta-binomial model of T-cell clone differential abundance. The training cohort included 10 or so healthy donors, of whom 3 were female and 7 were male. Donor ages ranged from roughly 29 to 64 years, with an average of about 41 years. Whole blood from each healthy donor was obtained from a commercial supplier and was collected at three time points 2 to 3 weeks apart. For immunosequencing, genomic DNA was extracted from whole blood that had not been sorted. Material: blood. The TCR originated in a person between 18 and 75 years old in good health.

The CDR3 region reads CASSQQAEGAEQYF. At the DNA level, the sequence is TGTGCCAGCTCACAACAGGCCGAGGGTGCCGAGCAGTACTTC. The receptor chain draws on TRBV18 and TRBJ2-7; the D match is possibly TRBD1 or TRBD2, with 5 bases aligned in each. V is shortened by 4 bases, J by 6 bases, and the region joining them spans 16 bases. CDR1 and CDR2 (KGHSH, LQKENI) derive from the germline V gene. The CDR3 covers 14 residues, taking in both the cysteine and the phenylalanine. Solely the CDR3 DNA is kept, with 42 bases framed from the first base. The full variable domain, with segments outside the CDR3 supplied by the reference TRBV18 and TRBJ2-7 proteins, appears as NAGVMQNPRHLVRRRGQEARLRCSPMKGHSHVYWYRQLPEEGLKFMVYLQKENIIDESGMPKERFSAEFPKEGPSILRIQQVVRGDSAAYFCASSQQAEGAEQYFGPGTRLTVT.